The clone carrying this T cell receptor (beta chain) has only a few counts. This sample was included in a study of CD8 T cells in Susac syndrome. TCR beta sequencing was performed on blood CD8+ and CD4+ T cells. A quantity of about 0.5 to 1 ug RNA underwent reverse transcription using random hexamers. TCRdb fed the immunoSEQ multiplex PCR reads into MiXCR, producing one record per CDR3 protein. The sample consists of fewer than 85,000 distinct CDR3 sequences, about 95% of them appearing once. Germline CDR1 MNHNY, CDR2 SVGAGI (reference sequence). V was clipped by 0 bases and J by 3 bases; unmatched bases: 7. The CDR3 is 16 amino acids.

This clonotype was obtained from a human donor with multiple sclerosis. Source material: CD8+ T cells from PBMCs. J is TRBJ2-7 and V is TRBV6-6; TRBD2 aligns across 8 bases. CDR3 in DNA: TGTGCCAGCAGTTACTCGTCGGGACTAGGTCTCTACGAGCAGTACTTC. It codes for CASSYSSGLGLYEQYF.